Listed below are T cell receptor beta chains from one sample, sequenced in a study of sequential checkpoint blockade in melanoma. Profiling relied on immunoSEQ multiplex PCR, and the TCRdb table lists in-frame clones only, not all of them. The sample gives about 2,000 clones, around 28% of which show up once; 21% is in the top ten. The starting material was tumor tissue (inferred from file names), obtained from a patient given nivolumab and ipilimumab in sequence. Receptors were obtained from a human donor with melanoma. Each CDR3 is given with its conserved first and last residue. Each record gives: V gene, J gene, clone size, D gene, CDR3 protein, CDR3 DNA. A D gene is named only where the DNA matches it firmly. Where a row states a size, it is once, few, many or the class of an expanded clone; other rows omit it.

V gene: TRBV11-3
J gene: TRBJ2-1
clone size: few
D gene: TRBD2
CDR3 protein: CASSFPSGGADEQFF
CDR3 DNA: TGTGCCAGCAGCTTCCCTAGCGGGGGGGCGGATGAGCAGTTCTTC

V gene: TRBV23-1
J gene: TRBJ1-1
clone size: .
D gene: .
CDR3 protein: CASSLRGRPEAFF
CDR3 DNA: TGCGCCAGCAGCTTAAGGGGAAGGCCTGAAGCTTTCTTT

V gene: TRBV28
J gene: TRBJ1-6
clone size: .
D gene: .
CDR3 protein: CASSLLDPDTRHYNSPLHF
CDR3 DNA: TGTGCCAGCAGTTTATTAGATCCGGACACCCGTCATTATAATTCACCCCTCCACTTT

V gene: TRBV6-8
J gene: TRBJ1-2
clone size: medium-sized
D gene: TRBD1
CDR3 protein: CASSYTVRDRVSGYTF
CDR3 DNA: TGTGCCAGCAGTTACACGGTCCGGGACAGGGTAAGCGGCTACACCTTC

V gene: TRBV6-8
J gene: TRBJ2-1
clone size: few
D gene: .
CDR3 protein: CASSYYRGYNEQFF
CDR3 DNA: TGTGCCAGCAGTTACTACCGGGGTTACAATGAGCAGTTCTTC

V gene: TRBV11-3
J gene: TRBJ2-2
clone size: .
D gene: .
CDR3 protein: CASRQQGRSGELFF
CDR3 DNA: TGTGCCAGCAGGCAACAGGGGAGGTCCGGGGAGCTGTTTTTT

V gene: TRBV27
J gene: TRBJ1-4
clone size: .
D gene: .
CDR3 protein: CASSYEVVVYGTGEKLFF
CDR3 DNA: TGTGCCAGCAGTTACGAGGTCGTGGTCTACGGGACCGGTGAAAAACTGTTTTTT

V gene: TRBV4-1
J gene: TRBJ1-1
clone size: .
D gene: .
CDR3 protein: CASSAQGTENTEAFF
CDR3 DNA: TGCGCCAGCAGCGCCCAGGGGACTGAGAACACTGAAGCTTTCTTT

V gene: TRBV11-3
J gene: TRBJ1-2
clone size: medium-sized
D gene: TRBD1
CDR3 protein: CASTEQGLRDYGYTF
CDR3 DNA: TGTGCCAGCACCGAACAGGGGCTGCGGGACTATGGCTACACCTTC

V gene: TRBV6-7
J gene: TRBJ1-3
clone size: few
D gene: .
CDR3 protein: CASSEYRIRAGNTIYF
CDR3 DNA: TGTGCCAGCAGTGAATACAGGATCAGGGCTGGAAACACCATATATTTT

V gene: TRBV29-1
J gene: TRBJ1-2
clone size: .
D gene: .
CDR3 protein: CSVEDRADYGYTF
CDR3 DNA: TGCAGCGTTGAAGATAGGGCAGACTATGGCTACACCTTC

V gene: TRBV4-1
J gene: TRBJ1-2
clone size: .
D gene: .
CDR3 protein: CASSQEPRTASNYGYTF
CDR3 DNA: TGCGCCAGCAGCCAAGAACCTCGGACAGCCTCTAACTATGGCTACACCTTC

V gene: TRBV6-8
J gene: TRBJ2-1
clone size: medium-sized
D gene: TRBD2
CDR3 protein: CASSTSGGPGNEQFF
CDR3 DNA: TGTGCCAGCAGTACTAGCGGGGGGCCCGGCAATGAGCAGTTCTTC

V gene: TRBV11-3
J gene: TRBJ2-3
clone size: .
D gene: TRBD1
CDR3 protein: CASSQGWQGADTQYF
CDR3 DNA: TGTGCCAGCAGCCAGGGGTGGCAGGGGGCAGATACGCAGTATTTT

V gene: TRBV18
J gene: TRBJ2-7
clone size: once
D gene: TRBD2
CDR3 protein: CASSPPAGAAYEQYF
CDR3 DNA: TGTGCCAGCTCACCCCCAGCGGGGGCTGCCTACGAGCAGTACTTC

V gene: TRBV27
J gene: TRBJ1-2
clone size: .
D gene: .
CDR3 protein: CASSPTGTGYGYTF
CDR3 DNA: TGTGCCAGCAGTCCGACCGGGACCGGCTATGGCTACACCTTC

V gene: TRBV5-1
J gene: TRBJ1-6
clone size: .
D gene: TRBD1
CDR3 protein: CASSPDRVGSPLHF
CDR3 DNA: TGCGCCAGCAGCCCGGACAGGGTGGGCTCACCCCTCCACTTT

V gene: TRBV10-3
J gene: TRBJ2-3
clone size: few
D gene: TRBD2
CDR3 protein: CATALTSGGTDTQYF
CDR3 DNA: TGTGCCACCGCCCTTACTAGCGGGGGGACAGATACGCAGTATTTT

V gene: TRBV6-8
J gene: TRBJ1-2
clone size: .
D gene: .
CDR3 protein: CASTRRNYGYTF
CDR3 DNA: TGTGCCAGCACCAGGCGAAACTATGGCTACACCTTC

V gene: TRBV18
J gene: TRBJ2-7
clone size: large
D gene: .
CDR3 protein: CASSLIPGRPYEQYF
CDR3 DNA: TGTGCCAGCTCACTAATTCCGGGACGGCCCTACGAGCAGTACTTC

V gene: TRBV8-2
J gene: TRBJ2-4
clone size: few
D gene: .
CDR3 protein: CASSLSLPGQGNIQYF
CDR3 DNA: TGTGCCAGCAGCCTCTCCCTCCCCGGACAGGGAAACATTCAGTACTTC

V gene: TRBV1
J gene: TRBJ1-5
clone size: few
D gene: .
CDR3 protein: CASSQERNQPQHF
CDR3 DNA: TGCGCCAGCAGCCAAGAACGAAATCAGCCCCAGCATTTT

V gene: TRBV28
J gene: TRBJ1-1
clone size: medium-sized
D gene: TRBD1
CDR3 protein: CASSLGQGLVAFF
CDR3 DNA: TGTGCCAGCAGTTTGGGACAGGGGTTGGTAGCTTTCTTT

V gene: TRBV6-8
J gene: TRBJ1-2
clone size: .
D gene: .
CDR3 protein: CASSQVPGGYGYTF
CDR3 DNA: TGTGCCAGCAGTCAGGTTCCGGGAGGCTATGGCTACACCTTC

V gene: TRBV19
J gene: TRBJ2-2
clone size: .
D gene: .
CDR3 protein: CATLRGTGELFF
CDR3 DNA: TGTGCCACCCTCCGGGGCACCGGGGAGCTGTTTTTT

V gene: TRBV6-8
J gene: TRBJ1-2
clone size: few
D gene: .
CDR3 protein: CAILGAGGHYGYTF
CDR3 DNA: TGTGCCATCCTGGGAGCCGGGGGACACTATGGCTACACCTTC

V gene: TRBV7-6
J gene: TRBJ2-7
clone size: .
D gene: .
CDR3 protein: CASSLRATPISYEQYF
CDR3 DNA: TGTGCCAGCAGCTTACGAGCTACACCTATCTCCTACGAGCAGTACTTC

V gene: TRBV9
J gene: TRBJ2-7
clone size: .
D gene: .
CDR3 protein: CASSKTSYEQYF
CDR3 DNA: TGTGCCAGCAGCAAGACTAGCTACGAGCAGTACTTC

V gene: TRBV11-3
J gene: TRBJ2-5
clone size: .
D gene: TRBD2
CDR3 protein: CASSQGLAGAPAQYF
CDR3 DNA: TGTGCCAGCAGCCAAGGACTAGCGGGGGCCCCGGCCCAGTACTTC

V gene: TRBV6-8
J gene: TRBJ1-5
clone size: medium-sized
D gene: TRBD1
CDR3 protein: CASRTSQGAYQPQHF
CDR3 DNA: TGTGCCAGCAGGACGTCGCAGGGGGCGTATCAGCCCCAGCATTTT

V gene: TRBV28
J gene: TRBJ1-4
clone size: few
D gene: TRBD1
CDR3 protein: CASNGQGATNEKLFF
CDR3 DNA: TGTGCCAGCAACGGACAGGGGGCAACTAATGAAAAACTGTTTTTT

V gene: TRBV5-1
J gene: TRBJ1-2
clone size: .
D gene: .
CDR3 protein: CASSLAQTQGNYGYTF
CDR3 DNA: TGCGCCAGCAGCTTGGCCCAGACCCAGGGTAACTATGGCTACACCTTC

V gene: TRBV19
J gene: TRBJ2-3
clone size: .
D gene: .
CDR3 protein: CASSADSGRWDTQYF
CDR3 DNA: TGTGCCAGTAGTGCGGACAGCGGCCGATGGGATACGCAGTATTTT

V gene: TRBV11-3
J gene: TRBJ2-3
clone size: .
D gene: .
CDR3 protein: CASSFEGAGQTDTQYF
CDR3 DNA: TGTGCCAGCAGCTTTGAAGGCGCGGGACAAACAGATACGCAGTATTTT

V gene: TRBV28
J gene: TRBJ1-3
clone size: large
D gene: .
CDR3 protein: CASSSTGTWGNTIYF
CDR3 DNA: TGTGCCAGCAGTTCCACTGGGACCTGGGGAAACACCATATATTTT

V gene: TRBV6-8
J gene: TRBJ2-7
clone size: few
D gene: TRBD1
CDR3 protein: CASSSPGQGVYEQYF
CDR3 DNA: TGTGCCAGCAGCTCCCCGGGACAGGGAGTCTACGAGCAGTACTTC

V gene: TRBV6-8
J gene: TRBJ2-6
clone size: .
D gene: .
CDR3 protein: CASSYIRSGANVLTF
CDR3 DNA: TGTGCCAGCAGTTACATTCGCAGTGGGGCCAACGTCCTGACTTTC

V gene: TRBV1
J gene: TRBJ1-2
clone size: few
D gene: .
CDR3 protein: CASSPRTVIIANYGYTF
CDR3 DNA: TGCGCCAGCAGCCCGCGAACAGTAATCATCGCTAACTATGGCTACACCTTC

V gene: TRBV6-8
J gene: TRBJ2-7
clone size: few
D gene: .
CDR3 protein: CASSYWGSSGAVEQYF
CDR3 DNA: TGTGCCAGCAGTTACTGGGGCTCGTCGGGGGCAGTCGAGCAGTACTTC

V gene: TRBV19
J gene: TRBJ2-7
clone size: .
D gene: TRBD1
CDR3 protein: CASRQGASEQYF
CDR3 DNA: TGTGCGAGCAGGCAGGGGGCGTCCGAGCAGTACTTC

V gene: TRBV19
J gene: TRBJ1-1
clone size: .
D gene: TRBD1
CDR3 protein: CASSIGQGAEAFF
CDR3 DNA: TGTGCCAGTAGTATTGGACAGGGGGCGGAAGCTTTCTTT

V gene: TRBV29-1
J gene: TRBJ1-4
clone size: few
D gene: .
CDR3 protein: CSVEEQGWEKLFF
CDR3 DNA: TGCAGCGTTGAGGAGCAGGGGTGGGAAAAACTGTTTTTT

V gene: TRBV10-2
J gene: TRBJ2-1
clone size: .
D gene: .
CDR3 protein: CASSYSSSDGRNEQFF
CDR3 DNA: TGCGCCAGCAGTTACTCGAGCAGTGATGGCCGCAATGAGCAGTTCTTC

V gene: TRBV6-8
J gene: TRBJ1-2
clone size: medium-sized
D gene: .
CDR3 protein: CASSYRVNYGYTF
CDR3 DNA: TGTGCCAGCAGTTACAGGGTGAACTATGGCTACACCTTC